This T cell receptor beta chain was profiled in a study of blood T cell repertoires in COVID-19. In the study overall: PBMCs, B-cell-depleted T cells, or T cells provided the cDNA or gDNA that made up the material.

Original methodology: From reference gene primer amplification, estimates of nucleated cell counts were derived. This table comes from immunoSEQ multiplex PCR, and its TCRdb copy is limited to in-frame clones, with some not included. That table furnishes V, J and clone size, whereas the DNA furnished D and trimming. The profile shows about 140,000 clones, approximately 80% of them singletons. In germline, CDR1 is SGHDT, CDR2 YYEEEE. V was pared by 1 base and J by 2 bases, with 19 bases between. The CDR3 extends over 17 amino acids. The sequence came from a human donor in a cohort sampled during active COVID-19. The rearrangement uses TRBV5-6 and TRBJ2-7; D unclear. Sequencing was performed on peripheral blood. The CDR3 is CASSLLVGVTGTYEQYF. DNA for the CDR3: TGTGCCAGCAGCTTGTTGGTAGGAGTTACGGGTACCTACGAGCAGTACTTC.